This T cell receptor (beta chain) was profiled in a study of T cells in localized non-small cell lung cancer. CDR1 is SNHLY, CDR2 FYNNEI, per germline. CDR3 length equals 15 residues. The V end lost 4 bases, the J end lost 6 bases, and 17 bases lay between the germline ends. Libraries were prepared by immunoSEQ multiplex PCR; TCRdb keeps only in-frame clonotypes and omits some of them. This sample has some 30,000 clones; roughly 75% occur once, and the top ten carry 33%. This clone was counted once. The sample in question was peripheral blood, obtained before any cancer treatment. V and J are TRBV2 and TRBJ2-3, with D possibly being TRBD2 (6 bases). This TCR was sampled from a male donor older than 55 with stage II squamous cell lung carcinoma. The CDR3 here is CASSVRRDLSDTQYF. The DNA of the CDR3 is TGTGCCAGCAGTGTAAGGCGGGACCTATCGGATACGCAGTATTTT.